This T cell receptor (beta chain) was sequenced in a study of T-cell memory formation after mild COVID-19. On this clonotype itself: No antigen is known for it.

V gave up 1 base and J gave up 5 bases, with 6 bases separating them. Per germline, CDR1 PRHDT and CDR2 FYEKMQ (reference sequence). This CDR3 has 13 amino acids. The study's findings and limits: Certain responding clones were present in pre-infection memory, suggesting participation of cross-reactive memory. Confirmation of SARS-CoV-2 specificity was lacking for second-wave clones peaking day 37.

5'RACE with constant-segment primers built TCRalpha and TCRbeta cDNA libraries with UMIs. A single record per CDR3 protein comes from TCRdb applying MiXCR to the 5' RACE reads. Of around 420,000 distinct CDR3 sequences in the sample, roughly a quarter were seen once. The genes are TRBV13 and TRBJ2-1; D ambiguous. This receptor was taken from an adult woman who had mild COVID-19 (a few samples of this study predate the infection). Cell type and time point are not known. What was sequenced was PBMCs or a T cell subset sorted from them (not recorded which). Written as DNA, the CDR3 is TGTGCCAGCAGCTTAGCCAGACACAATGAGCAGTTCTTC. It yields the protein CASSLARHNEQFF.